Below are 26 T cell receptor beta chains sequenced from a single sample in a study of early T cells in non-severe SARS-CoV-2 infection. Each CDR3 protein gets one entry after TCRdb re-called the 5' RACE reads with MiXCR. The sample consists of about 30,000 distinct CDR3 sequences, roughly 3.9% of them appearing once. Sequenced material: whole blood. These TCRs come from an adult who was a healthcare worker with PCR-confirmed SARS-CoV-2 infection or an uninfected control (not recorded which).

This clonotype was counted at least ten times. The chain has TRBV5-4 and TRBJ2-3; weak D call: TRBD2 (5 bases). The CDR3 has 14 residues. From germline, CDR1 is SGHNT and CDR2 YYREEE (reference sequence). Trimming pared 4 bases from V and 4 bases from J, leaving 13 bases between. Here the CDR3 DNA reads TGTGCCAGCAGCCCGGTCCCGGGATCAGATACGCAGTATTTT. The encoded protein is CASSPVPGSDTQYF.

This clonotype has a count of ten or more. This chain joins TRBV6-5 and TRBJ2-1, with 8 nucleotides matching TRBD2. CDR1 and CDR2 from the germline V gene are MNHEY and SVGAGI. The CDR3 totals 15 residues. V gave up 2 bases and J gave up 9 bases; unmatched junction bases: 9. The CDR3 is CASSYGGRPLGEQFF. The CDR3 DNA reads as TGTGCCAGCAGTTACGGCGGGAGGCCGCTGGGTGAGCAGTTCTTC.

This clonotype was counted ten times or more. The chain has TRBV7-9 and TRBJ2-1; 11 bases map to TRBD2. The CDR3 length is 15 residues. Germline V CDR1 and CDR2: SEHNR, FQNEAQ (reference sequence). J was trimmed by 7 bases and V by 5 bases; bases with no gene match: 7. Written as DNA, the CDR3 is TGTGCCAGCAGCCTTAATAGCGGGAGGGTAAATGAGCAGTTCTTC. The encoded protein is CASSLNSGRVNEQFF.

This clonotype was observed at least ten times. The chain couples TRBV27 to TRBJ2-3, with 8 bases aligning to TRBD1. The CDR3 sequence is 15 residues long. V lost 6 bases, J lost 6 bases, and 11 bases stayed unmatched. Germline V CDR1 and CDR2: MNHEY, SMNVEV (reference sequence). CDR3 coding DNA: TGTGCCAGCAGCAGGGGGCATCAAGCCGTGGATACGCAGTATTTT. This codes for CASSRGHQAVDTQYF.

This clonotype showed up many times. This chain links TRBV2 with TRBJ1-5; TRBD1 matches 8 bases. Germline V CDR1 and CDR2: SNHLY, FYNNEI. The CDR3 totals 12 residues. V gave up 8 bases and J gave up 6 bases; unmatched junction bases: 3. The CDR3 sequence is CASQGASQPQHF. CDR3 bases: TGTGCCAGCCAGGGGGCGAGTCAGCCCCAGCATTTT.

This clonotype has a count of ten or more. V and J are TRBV29-1 and TRBJ1-1; TRBD1 agrees at 8 bases. The trim removed 6 bases at V and 8 bases at J, leaving 8 bases unmatched. The V gene's germline CDR1 is SQVTM and CDR2 ANQGSEA. This CDR3 spans 12 amino acids. The CDR3 loop reads CSVRGTGGEAFF. The DNA of the CDR3 is TGCAGCGTCCGAGGAACAGGGGGGGAAGCTTTCTTT.

This clonotype was seen at least ten times. The V and J genes are TRBV15 and TRBJ1-3; tentatively, D is TRBD1 (6 bases). Trimming removed 2 bases at V and 0 bases at J, with 17 bases between. This CDR3 is built from 18 residues. CDR1 LNHNV and CDR2 YYDKDF come from the germline V gene (reference sequence). The CDR3 loop is CATSRQGTGGPSGNTIYF. The CDR3 region has the DNA TGTGCCACCAGCAGACAGGGTACGGGGGGCCCCTCTGGAAACACCATATATTTT.

At least ten counts were recorded for this clonotype. V is TRBV21-1 and J is TRBJ2-7; TRBD2 was called by the table and not checked on the DNA. TRBV21-1 counts as a pseudogene. CDR3 size: 15 residues. The CDR3 bases are TGTGCCAGCAGCACCGGGACTAGCGGGGGCTACGAGCAGTACTTC. Translated: CASSTGTSGGYEQYF.

In its sample, this clonotype was seen many times. This rearrangement joins TRBV18 to TRBJ2-5; the D is unclear. CDR3 length: 14 amino acids. Trimming pared 3 bases from V and 1 base from J, leaving 9 bases between. CDR1 and CDR2 from the germline V gene are KGHSH and LQKENI. The CDR3 region has the DNA TGTGCCAGCTCACCCTTGGGCCCCCAAGAGACCCAGTACTTC. Translated: CASSPLGPQETQYF.

In its sample, this clonotype was seen many times. The chain couples TRBV3-1 to TRBJ2-2; D gene unclear. Germline CDR1 reads LGHDT; CDR2 reads YNNKEL (reference sequence). CDR3 length: 15 amino acids. Trimming took off 3 bases at V and 6 bases at J, with 14 bases between the two ends. The CDR3 nucleotides read TGTGCCAGCAGCCATTTCCACTCGGACCCCGGGGAGCTGTTTTTT. This codes for CASSHFHSDPGELFF.

This clonotype was seen ten or more times. V is TRBV5-1 and J is TRBJ2-5; the D gene is possibly TRBD1 (6 bases). Germline values: CDR1 SGHRS, CDR2 YFSETQ. CDR3 length: 13 residues. V was clipped by 5 bases and J by 2 bases, with 10 bases between them. DNA for the CDR3: TGCGCCAGCAGGGAACAGGGACAAGAGACCCAGTACTTC. Its translation is CASREQGQETQYF.

The V and J genes are TRBV2 and TRBJ2-3, with 9 bases fitting TRBD2. This CDR3 contains 15 residues. The V gene's germline CDR1 is SNHLY and CDR2 FYNNEI. The V gene end was trimmed by 7 bases and the J gene end by 2 bases; junction bases not matched to a gene: 7. The CDR3 nucleotides are TGTGCCAGCAAGTCAAGGACTAGCGACACAGATACGCAGTATTTT. Translating gives CASKSRTSDTDTQYF.

This clonotype was seen ten or more times. This chain connects TRBV5-1 to TRBJ2-7; D uncertain. Looked up from germline, CDR1 is SGHRS and CDR2 is YFSETQ. The length of the CDR3 is 13 residues. V lost 2 bases and J 3 bases, leaving 9 bases between the germline ends. Here the CDR3 DNA reads TGCGCCAGCAGCTTCCTCACATTCTACGAGCAGTACTTC. Translating it yields CASSFLTFYEQYF.

This clonotype has at least ten counts. V is TRBV6-2 or TRBV6-3 and J is TRBJ2-3; D remains unclear. Germline V gives CDR1 MNHEY, CDR2 SVGEGT. V lost 3 bases and J 2 bases, leaving 9 bases between the germline ends. CDR3 length: 14 residues. CDR3 in amino acids: CASSYSLATDTQYF. CDR3 DNA: TGTGCCAGCAGTTATTCGTTGGCCACAGATACGCAGTATTTT.

The rearrangement links TRBV29-1 to TRBJ1-1; TRBD1 matches at 10 bases. CDR3 length: 13 amino acids. In germline, CDR1 is SQVTM, CDR2 ANQGSEA. With V trimmed by 8 bases and J by 4 bases, 7 bases remained unmatched. The CDR3 DNA follows: TGCAGCTCATGGGGACAGGGGACCACTGAAGCTTTCTTT. Protein sequence: CSSWGQGTTEAFF.

This clonotype occurred many times. The CDR3 DNA is TGCGCCAGCAGCTTGGGTAGGGCGAACAACTATGGCTACACCTTC. Translating gives CASSLGRANNYGYTF. The J gene is TRBJ1-2, the V gene TRBV5-1; no firm D call. CDR1 SGHRS and CDR2 YFSETQ come from the germline V gene. CDR3 length equals 15 residues. V lost 0 bases and J 2 bases, leaving 11 bases between the germline ends.

This clonotype has a handful of counts. V is TRBV27 and J is TRBJ2-7; no reliable D call. Deletions cut 4 bases from V and 12 bases from J, with 16 bases between. The germline CDR1 and CDR2 sequences are MNHEY and SMNVEV (reference sequence). There are 12 residues in the CDR3. CDR3 DNA sequence: TGTGCCAGCAGTTCCCCCCTTCTACTCTCGTACTTC. This translates into CASSSPLLLSYF.

This clonotype was observed a few times. The chain uses TRBV6-1 and TRBJ2-2, with D possibly being TRBD1 (6 bases). From germline, CDR1 is MNHNS and CDR2 SASEGT. Trimming removed 10 bases at V and 6 bases at J, with 18 bases between. This CDR3 has 14 residues. CDR3 sequence reads: CATFLTGSPGELFF. The CDR3 bases are TGTGCCACCTTCCTAACAGGGTCCCCCGGGGAGCTGTTTTTT.

This clonotype was counted only a few times. V usage is TRBV27 and J usage is TRBJ2-2; no firm D call. V gave up 7 bases and J gave up 0 bases, with 12 bases separating them. CDR1 is MNHEY, CDR2 SMNVEV, per germline (reference sequence). This CDR3 contains 15 residues. The CDR3 sequence: CASTFYSANTGELFF. CDR3 sequence (DNA): TGTGCCAGCACCTTTTACAGTGCGAACACCGGGGAGCTGTTTTTT.

This clonotype was picked up many times. V usage is TRBV12-3 or TRBV12-4 and J usage is TRBJ2-5; the match to TRBD2 covers 14 bases. Trimming cost V 6 bases and J 2 bases; bases outside gene matches: 8. There are 17 residues in the CDR3. Here the CDR3 reads CASSPRRLAGGQETQYF. CDR3 in DNA: TGTGCCAGCAGCCCCCGCCGACTAGCGGGGGGGCAAGAGACCCAGTACTTC.

This clonotype was counted many times. The chain carries TRBV7-9 and TRBJ1-6; 8 bases are a match to TRBD1. The germline CDR1 and CDR2 sequences are SEHNR and FQNEAQ (reference sequence). The CDR3 sequence is 15 residues long. Trimming cost V 0 bases and J 9 bases; bases outside gene matches: 4. DNA for the CDR3: TGTGCCAGCAGCTTAGCGCCTGGACAGGGTTCACCCCTCCACTTT. Protein: CASSLAPGQGSPLHF.

The sample holds a few counts of this clonotype. This sequence joins TRBV7-6 and TRBJ2-1; D uncertain. The CDR3 runs to 13 residues. Deletions cut 2 bases from V and 10 bases from J, with 12 bases between. The germline V gene has CDR1 SGHVS and CDR2 FNYEAQ. The CDR3 loop reads CASSLTRVREQFF. As DNA, the CDR3 is TGTGCCAGCAGCTTAACCCGCGTCAGGGAGCAGTTCTTC. Together with reference TRBV7-6 and TRBJ2-1, the CDR3 gives the full variable domain: GAGVSQSPRYKVTKRGQDVALRCDPISGHVSLYWYRQALGQGPEFLTYFNYEAQQDKSGLPNDRFSAERPEGSISTLTIQRTEQRDSAMYRCASSLTRVREQFFGPGTRLTVL.

The sample holds many counts of this clonotype. The V gene is TRBV5-1, the J gene TRBJ2-5; 11 bases line up with TRBD1. Looked up from germline, CDR1 is SGHRS and CDR2 is YFSETQ. The CDR3 is 15 residues long. V was pared by 4 bases and J by 4 bases, with 6 bases of the junction left unmatched. In nucleotides, the CDR3 is TGCGCCAGCAGCCTGGGACAGGGGGGAGTAGAGACCCAGTACTTC. Amino acid sequence: CASSLGQGGVETQYF. Using reference TRBV5-1 and TRBJ2-5 for the parts outside the CDR3, the full variable domain is KAGVTQTPRYLIKTRGQQVTLSCSPISGHRSVSWYQQTPGQGLQFLFEYFSETQRNKGNFPGRFSGRQFSNSRSEMNVSTLELGDSALYLCASSLGQGGVETQYFGPGTRLLVL.

This clonotype has a count of ten or more. The genes are TRBV11-2 and TRBJ2-7; 8 bases match TRBD1. After removal of 2 bases from V and 0 bases from J, the junction contained 9 bases not matched to a gene. From germline, CDR1 is SGHAT and CDR2 FQNNGV. The CDR3 runs 17 residues. The CDR3 DNA reads TGTGCCAGCAGCTTACCCCAGACAGGGGCGACCTCCTACGAGCAGTACTTC. This translates into CASSLPQTGATSYEQYF.

This clonotype was counted many times. This chain joins TRBV15 and TRBJ1-5; unclear D gene. Deletions cut 0 bases from V and 0 bases from J, with 6 bases between. The germline gives CDR1 LNHNV, CDR2 YYDKDF (reference sequence). The CDR3 spans 15 residues. The DNA for the CDR3 is TGTGCCACCAGCAGAGATCCCTATAGCAATCAGCCCCAGCATTTT. Translated: CATSRDPYSNQPQHF.

V usage is TRBV25-1 and J usage is TRBJ1-6, with D unclear. Germline CDR1 is MGHDK and CDR2 is SYGVNS. The CDR3 runs to 13 residues. Between the trimmed V and J ends, which lost 3 bases and 7 bases, there was a span of 7 bases. CDR3 DNA: TGTGCCAGCAGTGAGATCGCCAATTCACCCCTCCACTTT. Protein product: CASSEIANSPLHF.